The 20 T cell receptor beta chains below come from one sample, sequenced in a study of human T cells and chemical hapten exposure. One entry per CDR3 protein, called by TCRdb with MiXCR from the RACE reads. The sample has around 100,000 distinct CDR3 sequences; 11% are singletons. Time point: pre-sensitization, week 0. Treatment in this sample: therapeutic diphenylcyclopropenone sensitization with weekly scalp DPC. The sample was whole blood, taken in connection with sensitization to the hapten diphenylcyclopropenone (DPC). The receptors were gathered from a woman aged 60-75 years with alopecia areata. Some clones in this sample may be carry-over from other donors' samples.

This chain connects TRBV12-3 or TRBV12-4 to TRBJ1-3; 9 bases match TRBD1. The length of the CDR3 is 14 residues. Trimming at V came to 5 bases and at J to 4 bases, leaving 3 bases not matched to a gene. The CDR3 region is CASSKQGAGNTIYF. CDR3 bases: TGTGCCAGCAGTAAACAGGGGGCCGGAAACACCATATATTTT.

The chain employs TRBV7-6 and TRBJ2-3; TRBD1 matches at 7 bases. The germline gives CDR1 SGHVS, CDR2 FNYEAQ. With 5 bases clipped from V and 0 bases from J, the junction kept 5 bases outside the gene matches. The CDR3 is 15 residues long. CDR3: CASSDRVQSTDTQYF. Written as DNA, the CDR3 is TGTGCCAGCAGCGACAGGGTGCAGAGCACAGATACGCAGTATTTT.

This clonotype occurred many times. Here the CDR3 reads CSVEAFMDTEAFF. The CDR3 nucleotides read TGCAGCGTTGAAGCTTTCATGGACACTGAAGCTTTCTTT. The chain employs TRBV29-1 and TRBJ1-1; D uncertain. CDR3 length: 13 amino acids. The germline gives CDR1 SQVTM, CDR2 ANQGSEA. V gave up 1 base and J gave up 3 bases, with 9 bases separating them.

This clonotype was seen many times. The chain joins TRBV7-2 to TRBJ2-7; perhaps D is TRBD1 or TRBD2 (6 bases each). Germline V gene lookup returns CDR1 SGHTA and CDR2 FQGNSA. Deletions cut 2 bases from V and 7 bases from J, with 12 bases between. The CDR3 consists of 13 residues. For the CDR3, the DNA is TGTGCCAGCAGCTTACGGGGGCTTCGGGAGCAGTACTTC. This sequence encodes CASSLRGLREQYF. Full variable domain (outside the CDR3, taken from reference TRBV7-2 and TRBJ2-7): GAGVSQSPSNKVTEKGKDVELRCDPISGHTALYWYRQSLGQGLEFLIYFQGNSAPDKSGLPSDRFSAERTGGSVSTLTIQRTQQEDSAVYLCASSLRGLREQYFGPGTRLTVT.

This clonotype was seen only once. The chain links TRBV7-2 to TRBJ1-1, with 7 bases matching TRBD1. The CDR3 loop spans 15 amino acids. Trimming at V came to 3 bases and at J to 4 bases, leaving 8 bases not matched to a gene. Looked up from germline, CDR1 is SGHTA and CDR2 is FQGNSA. CDR3 sequence (DNA): TGTGCCAGCAGCTTCCACAGGGGCGGGGGCACTGAAGCTTTCTTT. Protein product: CASSFHRGGGTEAFF.

The chain couples TRBV24-1 to TRBJ1-5; D remains unclear. The ends were cut back, 6 bases at V and 0 bases at J, with 8 bases in the middle. Per the germline V gene, CDR1 is KGHDR and CDR2 is SFDVKD. The CDR3 is 14 amino acids. The CDR3, as DNA: TGTGCCACCAGTACGGCACGTAGCAATCAGCCCCAGCATTTT. Translating gives CATSTARSNQPQHF.

The chain combines TRBV2 with TRBJ2-2; D gene unclear. V was shortened by 1 base and J by 4 bases, with 7 bases between the two germline ends. The germline gives CDR1 SNHLY, CDR2 FYNNEI. CDR3 size: 14 residues. Here the CDR3 reads CASSEDTFTGELFF. CDR3 nucleotide sequence: TGTGCCAGCAGTGAAGACACCTTCACCGGGGAGCTGTTTTTT.

This sequence joins TRBV5-5 and TRBJ1-4; 7 positions agree with TRBD1. CDR1 SGHKS and CDR2 YYEKEE come from the germline V gene (reference sequence). The CDR3 runs to 15 residues. V lost 3 bases to trimming and J lost 6 bases; unmatched junction nucleotides: 8. Here the CDR3 reads CASSWSQGGYEKLFF. The CDR3 region has the DNA TGTGCCAGCAGCTGGAGTCAGGGGGGCTATGAAAAACTGTTTTTT.

The DNA for the CDR3 is TGTGCCAGCAGCGACAGGGGCCTTACTAACTATGGCTACACCTTC. Translating it yields CASSDRGLTNYGYTF. V gene TRBV7-8 combines with J gene TRBJ1-2; 8 bases map to TRBD1. Germline assignment: CDR1 SGHVS and CDR2 FQNEAQ. Unmatched junction bases numbered 5, after V lost 5 bases and J lost 0 bases. The length of the CDR3 is 15 residues.

The V and J genes are TRBV15 and TRBJ2-5; D is unclear. Germline V lookup: CDR1 LNHNV, CDR2 YYDKDF (reference sequence). The CDR3 runs 15 residues. The germline V and J ends were trimmed by 0 bases and 3 bases, with 11 bases remaining between them. CDR3 loop: CATSRDPGREETQYF. The CDR3 nucleotides read TGTGCCACCAGCAGAGATCCAGGTAGAGAAGAGACCCAGTACTTC.

This clonotype was recorded many times. Being one base from a much bigger clone, this may be a read error. The CDR3 does not end in the conserved phenylalanine or tryptophan, so this is likely a read error. The rearrangement links TRBV5-1 to TRBJ1-1; TRBD1 agrees at 10 bases. Trimming removed 3 bases from V and 7 bases from J; junction bases left unmatched: 9. Germline V gene sequence: CDR1 SGHRS, CDR2 YFSETQ. This CDR3 is built from 15 residues. The CDR3 DNA follows: TGCGCCAGCAGCTCCCCCGGGACAGGGGTCTTTGAAGCTTTCCTT. Amino acid sequence: CASSSPGTGVFEAFL.

Many counts were recorded for this clonotype. The chain carries TRBV18 and TRBJ2-1, with 11 bases identical to TRBD2. Per the germline V gene, CDR1 is KGHSH and CDR2 is LQKENI. This CDR3 has 19 residues. V shed 2 bases, J shed 1 base, and the junction held 10 bases outside the gene matches. In DNA form, the CDR3 reads TGTGCCAGCTCACCATCTGGTAGCGGGGGGGCCTGGTCCTACAATGAGCAGTTCTTC. This gives the protein CASSPSGSGGAWSYNEQFF.

This clonotype has just a few counts. V is TRBV10-3 and J is TRBJ1-2; D gene unclear. The CDR3 is 14 amino acids. Between the trimmed V and J ends, which lost 4 bases and 0 bases, there was a span of 9 bases. Germline V lookup: CDR1 ENHRY, CDR2 SYGVKD. As DNA, the CDR3 is TGTGCCATCAGTGGGACGAATACTAACTATGGCTACACCTTC. It is translated as CAISGTNTNYGYTF.

This clonotype was seen at least ten times. The CDR3 sequence is CASSPGTGSQPQHF. The CDR3 nucleotides are TGTGCCAGCAGCCCAGGGACAGGGAGTCAGCCCCAGCATTTT. The V gene is TRBV7-6, the J gene TRBJ1-5; TRBD1 agrees at 9 bases. This CDR3 contains 14 residues. The V segment lost 5 bases and the J segment 6 bases; nucleotides outside the gene matches: 5. The germline gives CDR1 SGHVS, CDR2 FNYEAQ.

The chain has TRBV5-1 and TRBJ1-1, with TRBD1 as a possible D gene (6 bases). V was clipped by 5 bases and J by 6 bases, with 20 bases between them. The CDR3 covers 15 residues. Germline V gives CDR1 SGHRS, CDR2 YFSETQ. CDR3 loop: CASREIVRGRAEAFF. As DNA, the CDR3 is TGCGCCAGCAGGGAGATAGTTAGGGGGAGGGCTGAAGCTTTCTTT.

In regard to this clonotype: A much more abundant neighbour one base away suggests this may be a read error. The chain couples TRBV27 to TRBJ1-2, with 8 bases aligning to TRBD1. Germline V CDR1 and CDR2: MNHEY, SMNVEV (reference sequence). The CDR3 is 18 amino acids. The CDR3 nucleotides read TGTGCCAGCAGTTTAGGGGGGGACAGGAGAATCAACCGCTATGACTACACCTTC. Amino acid sequence: CASSLGGDRRINRYDYTF.

The chain recombines TRBV4-2 with TRBJ1-3; no reliable D call. The CDR3 extends over 15 amino acids. Germline V gene sequence: CDR1 LGHNA, CDR2 YNFKEQ. Deletions cut 1 base from V and 0 bases from J, with 7 bases between. The CDR3 sequence: CASSQVESSGNTIYF. The CDR3 DNA sequence: TGTGCCAGCAGCCAAGTTGAAAGCTCTGGAAACACCATATATTTT.

The J gene is TRBJ1-5, the V gene TRBV6-6; D unclear. Trimming shortened V by 0 bases and J by 4 bases, and 4 bases separated the two germline ends. The CDR3 runs 13 residues. Per germline, CDR1 MNHNY and CDR2 SVGAGI (reference sequence). CDR3 in amino acids: CASSYSTNQPQHF. The CDR3 region has the DNA TGTGCCAGCAGTTACTCGACTAATCAGCCCCAGCATTTT.

CDR3 in amino acids: CASSGPHGYEQYF. In nucleotides, the CDR3 is TGTGCCAGCAGCGGCCCTCATGGCTACGAGCAGTACTTC. The gene calls are TRBV9 and TRBJ2-7; no clear D gene. This CDR3 is 13 amino acids long. Germline assignment: CDR1 SGDLS and CDR2 YYNGEE. The V end was cut by 3 bases, the J end by 3 bases, with 10 bases between.

This clonotype was detected many times. V and J are TRBV5-4 and TRBJ1-1; D uncertain. The length of the CDR3 is 13 residues. Germline loops: CDR1 SGHNT, CDR2 YYREEE (reference sequence). Deletions cut 2 bases from V and 6 bases from J, with 11 bases between. The CDR3 coding sequence is TGTGCCAGCAGCTTAGAGCCGCACCCTGAAGCTTTCTTT. Translation gives CASSLEPHPEAFF.